Given below is one T cell receptor beta chain in context. The entry originates in a study of cytomegalovirus exposure and HLA in healthy donors. PCR was performed using 60 Vbeta and 13 Jbeta primers. Here immunoSEQ multiplex PCR was the method, and the copy in TCRdb shows in-frame clones only, minus some. This sample has some 190,000 clones, with around 80% found just once. Germline V gene data show CDR1 as SGDLS and CDR2 as YYNGEE. Trimming took off 0 bases at V and 7 bases at J, with 11 bases between the two ends. The CDR3 sequence is 14 residues long. The receptor's source is a man aged 40-55 years in good health and CMV-seronegative. Sequenced: PBMCs. The chain is built from TRBV9 and TRBJ1-5; unclear D gene. The CDR3 spells CASSVGEGGQPQHF. CDR3 in DNA: TGTGCCAGCAGCGTAGGTGAGGGCGGGCAGCCCCAGCATTTT.